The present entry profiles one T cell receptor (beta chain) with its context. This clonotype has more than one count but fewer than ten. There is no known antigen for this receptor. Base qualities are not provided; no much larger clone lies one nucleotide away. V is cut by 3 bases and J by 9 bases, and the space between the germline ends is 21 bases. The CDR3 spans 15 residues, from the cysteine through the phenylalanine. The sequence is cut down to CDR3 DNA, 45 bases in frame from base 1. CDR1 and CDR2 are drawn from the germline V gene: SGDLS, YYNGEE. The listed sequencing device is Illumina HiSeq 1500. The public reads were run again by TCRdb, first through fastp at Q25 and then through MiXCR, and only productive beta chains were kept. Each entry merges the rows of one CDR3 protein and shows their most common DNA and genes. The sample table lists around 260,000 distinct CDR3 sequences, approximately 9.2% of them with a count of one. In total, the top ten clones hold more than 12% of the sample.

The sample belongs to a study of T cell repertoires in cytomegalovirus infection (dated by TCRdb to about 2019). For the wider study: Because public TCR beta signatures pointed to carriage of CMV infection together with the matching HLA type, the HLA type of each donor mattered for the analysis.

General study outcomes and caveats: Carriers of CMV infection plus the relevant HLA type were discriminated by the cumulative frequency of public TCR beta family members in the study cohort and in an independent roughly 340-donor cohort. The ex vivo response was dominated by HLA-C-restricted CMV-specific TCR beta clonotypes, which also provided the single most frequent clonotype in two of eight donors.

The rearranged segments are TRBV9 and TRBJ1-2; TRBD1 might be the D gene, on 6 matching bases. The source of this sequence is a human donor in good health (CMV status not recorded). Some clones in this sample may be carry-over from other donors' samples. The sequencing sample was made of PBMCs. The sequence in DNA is TGTGCCAGCAGCGAGTTCTTCGGGGGGCCGAGGAGCTACACCTTC. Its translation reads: CASSEFFGGPRSYTF.